These 3 T cell receptor beta chains originate from one sample sequenced in a study of T cells in women clearing cervical HPV infection. Clones were sequenced by immunoSEQ multiplex PCR, and TCRdb holds only the in-frame ones, with some missing. With about 34,000 clones in the sample, the ten largest clones hold 1.4%. What was sequenced was blood buffy coat. Receptor source: a woman aged 18 to 75 with a cervical HPV16 infection that either progressed to CIN3+ or cleared (not recorded which).

Comments on this clone: Read data end 3 residues before the CDR3 end; the end is taken from the germline J gene. The chain uses TRBV30 and TRBJ1-4, with 9 bases identical to TRBD1. CDR1 is GTSNPN, CDR2 SVGIG, per germline (reference sequence). This CDR3 has 16 amino acids. Incomplete CDR3 DNA: TGTGCCTGGAGTGGCCTCGGACAGGGGCAAATTTCACCA. It yields the protein CAWSGLGQGQISP. In full, the CDR3 is CAWSGLGQGQISPLFF.

With respect to this clone: The read is 3 residues too short to cover the CDR3 end, so that end is filled in from the germline J gene. The chain couples TRBV18 to TRBJ2-3, with 7 nucleotides matching TRBD1. Looked up from germline, CDR1 is KGHSH and CDR2 is LQKENI. The CDR3 contains 12 residues. The part of the CDR3 DNA that was read is TGTGCCAGCTCAGACCAGGGGGAGACG. The encoded protein is CASSDQGET. From start to end, the CDR3 is CASSDQGETQYF.

As to this clone: One end of the junction is discordant with germline, which a read error may explain. The CDR3 is cut off 3 residues early in the read; its end comes from the germline J gene. Other DNA sequences in the sample encode the same CDR3. The chain has TRBV29-1 and TRBJ1-3; the D is unclear. Per the germline V gene, CDR1 is SQVTM and CDR2 is ANQGSEA. The CDR3 covers 13 residues. The chain's CDR3 is CSVRTPAGNTIYF. CDR3 bases read: TGCAGCGTTCGGACTCCCGCCGGAAACACG.